This T cell receptor beta chain was sequenced during a study of Ad26.COV2.S vaccination and SARS-CoV-2 variants. Study summary: Intramuscular Ad26.COV2.S doses were given once or twice, 56 days apart.

Sequenced by immunoSEQ multiplex PCR; TCRdb stores in-frame clones only, minus some. The table shows about 380,000 clones, with about four fifths occurring only once. General study findings and limits: Responses of T cells in total may have been underestimated by the TCR breadth and depth analyses.

Described treatment: about 20 received Ad26.COV2.S at low or high dose, single or two shots; a few received placebo; per-sample allocation not given. Repertoires come from day 63 after the first vaccine or placebo injection. Concerning this clone itself: What it binds is not known.

The clonotype was recovered from a person aged 18 to 59 who received the Ad26.COV2.S COVID-19 vaccine or a placebo. Sequenced material: peripheral blood, taken in a trial of Ad26.COV2.S vaccine versus placebo.

The CDR3 DNA is TGTGCCAGCAGTTCCGCGGACTCACATAATGAGCAGTTCTTC. Protein: CASSSADSHNEQFF. V gene TRBV6-6 combines with J gene TRBJ2-1; D perhaps matches TRBD2 (5 bases). Germline CDR1 reads MNHNY; CDR2 reads SVGAGI (reference sequence). With 4 bases removed from V and 7 bases from J, the gap between germline ends came to 14 bases. This CDR3 is 14 amino acids long.